This TCR beta chain was profiled in a study of cytomegalovirus exposure and HLA in healthy donors. At the level of the study: One earlier analysis, a look at about 179 million T cells, found 100 million to 130 million unique TCR beta sequences.

Concerning this clone: Its antigen is unidentified.

Study results and limitations: In a later analysis, parvovirus B19, influenza, CMV and Epstein-Barr virus appeared linked to several top co-occurrence clusters. According to a later analysis, most TCR beta chains associated with CMV appeared HLA-restricted. Sequencing probably produced one cluster of sequence variants that were highly shared.

The CDR3 is 13 amino acids. The trim removed 3 bases at V and 8 bases at J, leaving 6 bases unmatched. Looked up from germline, CDR1 is MNHEY and CDR2 is SMNVEV (reference sequence). Both 60 Vbeta primers and 13 Jbeta primers went into the PCR. TCRdb keeps only in-frame clones here, not all; method: immunoSEQ multiplex PCR. The repertoire consists of about 110,000 clones, with around 68% occurring once and the leading ten covering around 3.9%. The chain joins TRBV27 to TRBJ1-2; 7 positions agree with TRBD1. The specimen was PBMCs. This sequence was found in a woman in her thirties or forties in good health and CMV-seropositive. CDR3 nucleotides: TGTGCCAGCAGTTTGAAGGGGGCTGGGGGCTACACCTTC. Translating gives CASSLKGAGGYTF.